This TCR beta chain was retrieved from a study of beta chain features in type 1 diabetes. The authors reverse transcribed all of the isolated RNA, so sequencing captured expressed TCRB transcripts. Profiling relied on immunoSEQ multiplex PCR, and the TCRdb table lists in-frame clones only, not all of them. The sample has roughly 400,000 clones, 9.5% to 10% seen once. In its sample, this clone was seen a few times. Its cognate antigen is unknown. Germline CDR1 reads MNHEY; CDR2 reads SMNVEV (reference sequence). Between the trimmed V and J ends, which lost 5 bases and 7 bases, there was a span of 14 bases. This CDR3 region has 13 residues. Study observations and caveats: The VDJ junctions of type 1 diabetes patients carried fewer insertions and more deletions. Patients with Type 1 diabetes showed moderately but significantly shorter TCRB CDR3s in all four CD4+ subsets.

CD45RO/CCR7/CD25/CD127/CD95/CD27 separated CD4+ naive, central memory, regulatory and stem cell-like memory cells by sorting. The sample consisted of central memory CD4+ T cells from blood. The J gene is TRBJ1-2, the V gene TRBV27; D may be TRBD1 (6 bases). The TCR originated in a man aged 25-45 years with type 1 diabetes. Here the CDR3 reads CASSPPTGFGYTF. The CDR3 DNA is TGTGCCAGCAGTCCACCGACAGGATTTGGCTACACCTTC.